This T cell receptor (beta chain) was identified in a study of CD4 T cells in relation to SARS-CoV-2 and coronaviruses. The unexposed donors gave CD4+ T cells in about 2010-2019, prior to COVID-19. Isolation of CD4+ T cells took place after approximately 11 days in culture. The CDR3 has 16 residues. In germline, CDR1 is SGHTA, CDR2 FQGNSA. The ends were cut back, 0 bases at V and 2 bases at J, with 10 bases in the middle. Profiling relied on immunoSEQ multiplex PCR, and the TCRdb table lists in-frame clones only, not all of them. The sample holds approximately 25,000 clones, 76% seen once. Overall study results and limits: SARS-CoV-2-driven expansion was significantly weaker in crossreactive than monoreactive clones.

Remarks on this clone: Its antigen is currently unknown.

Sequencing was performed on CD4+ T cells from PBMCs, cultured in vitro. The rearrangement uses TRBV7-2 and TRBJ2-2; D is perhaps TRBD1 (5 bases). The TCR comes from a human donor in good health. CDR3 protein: CASSLATQGNTGELFF. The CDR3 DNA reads TGTGCCAGCAGCTTAGCAACCCAGGGTAACACCGGGGAGCTGTTTTTT.